The subject of this entry is one T cell receptor beta chain. Seattle participants joined during active infection and were tracked over time. The source of the sample is a study of blood T cell repertoires in COVID-19. Whole-study context: From T cells, B-cell-depleted T cells, or PBMCs came the material, which was cDNA or gDNA.

The CDR3 is 16 amino acids. V gave up 4 bases and J gave up 3 bases, with 18 bases separating them. Germline CDR1 and CDR2: MGHRA and YSYEKL. Per the original methods: Amplification with reference gene primers provided the estimates of nucleated cell counts. Data came from immunoSEQ multiplex PCR; TCRdb stores just in-frame clones and leaves some out. D and trimming were read from the DNA, whereas the V and J calls and clone size are those reported in that table. The sample has some 190,000 clones; around 80% are singletons. Sequencing was carried out using peripheral blood. This TCR came from a woman aged 80 or older with COVID-19, enrolled during active disease. V and J are TRBV4-1 and TRBJ1-1; possibly TRBD1 for D (6 bases). CDR3 DNA: TGCGCCAGCAGCCTCTCAGGGGCGGGGGGTGACACTGAAGCTTTCTTT. Encoded protein: CASSLSGAGGDTEAFF.